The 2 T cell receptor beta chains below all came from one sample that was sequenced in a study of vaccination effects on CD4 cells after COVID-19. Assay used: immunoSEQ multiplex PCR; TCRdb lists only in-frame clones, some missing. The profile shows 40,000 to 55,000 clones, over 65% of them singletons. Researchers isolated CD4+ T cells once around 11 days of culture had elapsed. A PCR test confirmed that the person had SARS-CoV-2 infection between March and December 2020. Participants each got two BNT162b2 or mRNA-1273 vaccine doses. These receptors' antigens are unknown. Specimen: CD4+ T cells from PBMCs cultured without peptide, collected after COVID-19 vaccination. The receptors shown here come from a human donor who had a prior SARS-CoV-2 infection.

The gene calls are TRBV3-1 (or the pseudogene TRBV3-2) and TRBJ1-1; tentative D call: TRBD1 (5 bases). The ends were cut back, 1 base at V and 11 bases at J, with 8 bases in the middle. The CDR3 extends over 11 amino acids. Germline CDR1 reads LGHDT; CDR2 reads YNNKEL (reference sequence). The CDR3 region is CASSQAGLAFF. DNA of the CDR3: TGTGCCAGCAGCCAAGCAGGGTTGGCTTTCTTT.

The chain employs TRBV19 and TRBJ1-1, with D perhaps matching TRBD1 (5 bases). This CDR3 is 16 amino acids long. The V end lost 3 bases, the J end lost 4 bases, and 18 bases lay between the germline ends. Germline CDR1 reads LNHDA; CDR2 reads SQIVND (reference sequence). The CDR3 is CASSIRGGGDGTEAFF. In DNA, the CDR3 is TGTGCCAGTAGTATTCGCGGCGGAGGGGATGGCACTGAAGCTTTCTTT.